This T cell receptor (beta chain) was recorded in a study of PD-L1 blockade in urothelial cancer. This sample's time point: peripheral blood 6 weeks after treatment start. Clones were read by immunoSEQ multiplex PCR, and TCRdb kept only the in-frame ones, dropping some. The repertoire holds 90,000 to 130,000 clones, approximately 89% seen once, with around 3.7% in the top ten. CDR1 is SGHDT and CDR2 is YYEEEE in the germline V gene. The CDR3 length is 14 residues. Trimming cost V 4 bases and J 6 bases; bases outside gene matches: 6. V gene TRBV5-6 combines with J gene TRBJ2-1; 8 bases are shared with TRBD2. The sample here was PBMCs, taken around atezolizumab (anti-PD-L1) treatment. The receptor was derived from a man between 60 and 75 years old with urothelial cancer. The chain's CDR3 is CASSRARGGNEQFF. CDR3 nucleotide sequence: TGTGCCAGCAGCCGAGCCCGGGGGGGCAATGAGCAGTTCTTC.